The 14 T cell receptor beta chains given below trace back to one sample, sequenced in a study of cytomegalovirus exposure and HLA in healthy donors. Amplification used 60 Vbeta primers and 13 Jbeta primers. The table came from immunoSEQ multiplex PCR; TCRdb's copy has only in-frame clones and leaves some out. The table lists 110,000 to 150,000 clones, around 75% of them singletons. Specimen: PBMCs. The source is a female donor in good health and CMV-seronegative.

V is TRBV5-4 and J is TRBJ1-5; D might be TRBD1 (6 bases). Between the trimmed V and J ends, which lost 0 bases and 6 bases, there was a span of 10 bases. This CDR3 comprises 14 residues. Germline-derived CDR1 and CDR2 are SGHNT and YYREEE (reference sequence). The CDR3 reads CASSLDGGRQPQHF. The CDR3 DNA follows: TGTGCCAGCAGCTTGGATGGGGGCCGTCAGCCCCAGCATTTT.

This clone has a single count. The chain recombines TRBV4-1 with TRBJ1-4; possibly TRBD1 for D (5 bases). Trimming stripped 2 bases from V and 7 bases from J, with 11 bases between. The CDR3 is 14 amino acids. Germline V gives CDR1 MGHRA, CDR2 YSYEKL. The CDR3 DNA follows: TGCGCCAGCAGCCAACTAGGGGCGACTGAAAAACTGTTTTTT. It yields the protein CASSQLGATEKLFF.

The chain employs TRBV6-6 and TRBJ2-5; D might be TRBD2 (5 bases). The germline gives CDR1 MNHNY, CDR2 SVGAGI (reference sequence). This CDR3 has 13 amino acids. Between the trimmed V and J ends, which lost 0 bases and 11 bases, there was a span of 13 bases. CDR3 coding DNA: TGTGCCAGCAGTTACTCGTGGGTGGAGGAGCAGTACTTC. Translation gives CASSYSWVEEQYF.

This chain connects TRBV19 to TRBJ2-1; 13 nucleotides align to TRBD2. The J segment lost 6 bases and the V segment lost 5 bases, leaving 4 bases of the junction unmatched. CDR3 size: 15 residues. Germline CDR1 and CDR2: LNHDA and SQIVND (reference sequence). The CDR3 nucleotides are TGTGCCAGTAGTTTACTAGCGGGAGGGGGCAATGAGCAGTTCTTC. Encoded protein: CASSLLAGGGNEQFF.

V and J are TRBV19 and TRBJ1-1, with 7 bases aligning to TRBD1. This CDR3 spans 14 amino acids. The V segment lost 5 bases and the J segment 5 bases; nucleotides outside the gene matches: 8. Germline V CDR1 and CDR2: LNHDA, SQIVND (reference sequence). The CDR3 sequence is CASSQTGELTEAFF. DNA for the CDR3: TGTGCCAGTAGTCAAACAGGGGAGTTAACTGAAGCTTTCTTT.

The V call is TRBV9, the J call TRBJ2-3, with TRBD2 identical over 10 bases. From germline, CDR1 is SGDLS and CDR2 YYNGEE. The CDR3 is made up of 15 amino acids. V lost 3 bases, J lost 2 bases, and 3 bases stayed unmatched. The CDR3 coding sequence is TGTGCCAGCAGCGGTAGCGGGAGGACCACAGATACGCAGTATTTT. Its protein product is CASSGSGRTTDTQYF.

The chain has TRBV2 and TRBJ2-7; 9 bases are shared with TRBD1. CDR3 length: 15 residues. V shed 6 bases, J shed 2 bases, and the junction held 8 bases outside the gene matches. In germline, CDR1 is SNHLY, CDR2 FYNNEI. For the CDR3, the DNA is TGTGCCAGCAGCCGCGACAGGGGGGGAACCTACGAGCAGTACTTC. This translates into CASSRDRGGTYEQYF.

The chain uses TRBV11-2 and TRBJ2-3; D perhaps matches TRBD2 (5 bases). The CDR3 covers 12 residues. Trimming cost V 6 bases and J 6 bases, with 10 bases left between them. Germline CDR1 is SGHAT and CDR2 is FQNNGV. The CDR3 DNA follows: TGTGCCAGCAGTAGCGCCGGGGATACGCAGTATTTT. Its protein is CASSSAGDTQYF.

The chain combines TRBV20-1 with TRBJ2-5, with D uncertain. Germline values: CDR1 DFQATT, CDR2 SNEGSKA (reference sequence). Deletions cut 2 bases from V and 6 bases from J, with 7 bases between. This CDR3 region has 11 residues. The chain's CDR3 is CSARLRQTQYF. As DNA, the CDR3 is TGCAGTGCTAGACTTCGTCAGACCCAGTACTTC.

This chain joins TRBV5-1 and TRBJ2-3; TRBD2 matches 7 bases. Germline assignment: CDR1 SGHRS and CDR2 YFSETQ. CDR3 length: 15 amino acids. V dropped 5 bases and J dropped 4; count of bases not matched to a gene: 10. In nucleotides, the CDR3 is TGCGCCAGCAGTTCCACGACTAGCTCCTCAGATACGCAGTATTTT. It yields the protein CASSSTTSSSDTQYF.

This sequence joins TRBV27 and TRBJ2-3; 7 nucleotides agree with TRBD2. The J segment lost 1 base and the V segment lost 8 bases, leaving 3 bases of the junction unmatched. The CDR3 extends over 13 amino acids. Germline V gives CDR1 MNHEY, CDR2 SMNVEV (reference sequence). The chain's CDR3 is CASRGRGTDTQYF. The CDR3 bases are TGTGCCAGCCGCGGGAGAGGCACAGATACGCAGTATTTT.

This chain links TRBV11-2 with TRBJ1-4; perhaps TRBD1 as D (5 bases). Germline V gene data show CDR1 as SGHAT and CDR2 as FQNNGV. The CDR3 has 15 residues. V dropped 5 bases and J dropped 6 bases, with 16 bases sitting between them. The CDR3 DNA reads as TGTGCCAGCAGCCTCCAGGGAGGCACATATGAAAAACTGTTTTTT. It encodes CASSLQGGTYEKLFF.

In this sample, this clone turned up once. The chain employs TRBV4-1 and TRBJ2-7; 7 positions agree with TRBD1. Per the germline V gene, CDR1 is MGHRA and CDR2 is YSYEKL. This CDR3 has 15 residues. V lost 1 base and J lost 5; bases outside the gene matches: 8. The CDR3 spells CASSQVRGLRNEQYF. CDR3 sequence (DNA): TGCGCCAGCAGCCAAGTAAGGGGGCTAAGGAACGAGCAGTACTTC.

V usage is TRBV7-3 and J usage is TRBJ2-1; weak D call: TRBD2 (6 bases). Germline-derived CDR1 and CDR2 are SGHTA and FQGTGA. The CDR3 consists of 15 residues. Deletions cut 2 bases from V and 1 base from J, with 9 bases between. CDR3 region: CASSLGRGSYNEQFF. The CDR3 DNA is TGTGCCAGCAGCTTAGGACGGGGGTCCTACAATGAGCAGTTCTTC.